This TCR beta chain was identified in a study of blood T cells in healthy people across ages. Study results and limitations: Considered underestimates were the diversity estimates obtained from one million T cells.

In germline, CDR1 is SGHVS, CDR2 FNYEAQ. Trimming cost V 5 bases and J 7 bases, with 14 bases left between them. The CDR3 extends over 13 amino acids. Concerning this clonotype itself: As yet, its antigen is unknown.

Primers used in a second PCR of about 7 to 11 cycles were a sample-barcoded 5' primer and a J-beta primer mix. From the 5' RACE reads, TCRdb called clonotypes with MiXCR, one entry per CDR3 protein. The sample yields about 1.4 million distinct CDR3 sequences, roughly 64% seen once. The sample comprised blood. The clonotype comes from a man aged 18-30 years in good health. The chain has TRBV7-6 and TRBJ2-5; TRBD1 is a possible D gene (5 bases). The CDR3 DNA follows: TGTGCCAGCAGCCCCGCAAGGGGATCGACCCAGTACTTC. Its protein product is CASSPARGSTQYF.